This T cell receptor (beta chain) was observed in a study of T cell responses to AZD1222 COVID-19 vaccine. In germline, CDR1 is MNHEY, CDR2 SVGAGI. The CDR3 length is 14 residues. V shed 6 bases and J shed 3 bases, with 12 bases lying between them. This clone was recorded once. Method: immunoSEQ multiplex PCR; TCRdb's copy keeps in-frame clones and lacks some. Here the sample spans roughly 270,000 clones, 85% to 95% being singletons. The sequence was obtained from an adult who received the AZD1222 COVID-19 vaccine. The chain has TRBV6-5 and TRBJ1-3; perhaps TRBD1 as D (5 bases). The specimen was peripheral blood, collected 28 days after the second AZD1222 dose. Here the CDR3 DNA reads TGTGCCAGCAGCTCCGGACAAGATGGAAACACCATATATTTT. It is translated as CASSSGQDGNTIYF.